This entry lists 32 T cell receptor beta chains sequenced from one sample in a study of cytomegalovirus exposure and HLA in healthy donors. The PCR employed 60 Vbeta primers together with 13 Jbeta primers. TCRdb keeps only in-frame clones here, not all; method: immunoSEQ multiplex PCR. The sample has fewer than 150,000 clones; the top ten hold roughly 2.7%. Sequencing was carried out using PBMCs. All receptors come from a man between 40 and 49 years old in good health and CMV-seronegative.

This chain connects TRBV10-3 to TRBJ1-1; D gene unclear. V lost 0 bases to trimming and J lost 7 bases, with 6 bases between them. The CDR3 runs to 12 residues. The germline V gene has CDR1 ENHRY and CDR2 SYGVKD. CDR3 residues: CAISESFNEAFF. CDR3 bases: TGTGCCATCAGTGAGTCGTTCAATGAAGCTTTCTTT.

The V gene is TRBV7-2, the J gene TRBJ1-2; TRBD1 matches 10 bases. Trimming cost V 5 bases and J 4 bases; bases outside gene matches: 4. The CDR3 spans 14 residues. CDR1 and CDR2 (germline): SGHTA, FQGNSA. The CDR3 spells CASSPGQGPYGYTF. The CDR3, as DNA: TGTGCCAGCAGCCCGGGACAGGGGCCCTATGGCTACACCTTC.

The V and J genes are TRBV6-6 and TRBJ2-5; the D gene is possibly TRBD2 (6 bases). Trimming pared 3 bases from V and 11 bases from J, leaving 19 bases between. The CDR3 has 14 residues. In germline, CDR1 is MNHNY, CDR2 SVGAGI (reference sequence). In DNA form, the CDR3 reads TGTGCCAGCAGTTATTCGGACATCTCGGGGGAGCAGTACTTC. It specifies CASSYSDISGEQYF.

V gene TRBV7-8 combines with J gene TRBJ2-7, with D perhaps matching TRBD2 (5 bases). Germline lookup yields CDR1 SGHVS and CDR2 FQNEAQ. Trimming took 2 bases from V and 1 from J, leaving 6 bases between them. The CDR3 is 13 residues long. CDR3 sequence reads: CASSLTSSYEQYF. In DNA form, the CDR3 reads TGTGCCAGCAGCTTAACTAGTTCCTACGAGCAGTACTTC.

The rearrangement links TRBV9 to TRBJ1-1; D not resolved. CDR1 and CDR2 from the germline V gene are SGDLS and YYNGEE. The V gene lost 1 base and the J gene lost 2 bases, with 9 bases spanning the gap. The CDR3 has 14 residues. The CDR3 DNA sequence: TGTGCCAGCAGCGTATTGGAGTTTAACACTGAAGCTTTCTTT. It translates to CASSVLEFNTEAFF.

This chain connects TRBV7-8 to TRBJ2-7; the match to TRBD1 covers 9 bases. The ends lost 1 base at V and 4 bases at J; junction bases unmatched: 8. The CDR3 consists of 16 residues. Germline CDR1 and CDR2: SGHVS and FQNEAQ. Here the CDR3 reads CASSLDPGTGLYEQYF. Written as DNA, the CDR3 is TGTGCCAGCAGCTTAGATCCCGGGACAGGGTTATACGAGCAGTACTTC.

V and J are TRBV28 and TRBJ2-4; 9 bases match TRBD1. CDR3 size: 16 residues. Germline V gene sequence: CDR1 MDHEN, CDR2 SYDVKM. Germline trimming cut 0 bases from V and 4 bases from J; bases unmatched to any gene: 4. CDR3 in amino acids: CASSLWTGGGKNIQYF. The CDR3 bases are TGTGCCAGCAGTTTATGGACAGGGGGAGGTAAAAACATTCAGTACTTC.

The rearrangement joins TRBV4-1 to TRBJ2-3; 8 positions agree with TRBD2. The V segment lost 6 bases and the J segment 2 bases; nucleotides outside the gene matches: 10. CDR3 length: 16 amino acids. Germline V lookup: CDR1 MGHRA, CDR2 YSYEKL. DNA for the CDR3: TGCGCCAGCAGGAGATCGGGGGGGCCCCCCACAGATACGCAGTATTTT. Translation gives CASRRSGGPPTDTQYF.

The chain recombines TRBV18 with TRBJ2-7, with TRBD1 identical over 8 bases. Germline V lookup: CDR1 KGHSH, CDR2 LQKENI. V shed 6 bases, J shed 7 bases, and the junction held 11 bases outside the gene matches. The CDR3 contains 14 residues. CDR3 DNA sequence: TGTGCCAGCTCCGAAGGACAGGGCCTGGGGGAGCAGTACTTC. It translates to CASSEGQGLGEQYF.

V usage is TRBV5-1 and J usage is TRBJ1-1, with D perhaps TRBD1 (6 bases). The germline V gene encodes CDR1 SGHRS and CDR2 YFSETQ. The CDR3 consists of 14 residues. Trimming took 2 bases from V and 4 from J, leaving 12 bases between them. CDR3 bases: TGCGCCAGCAGCTTTGATTCAGGGGTCACTGAAGCTTTCTTT. It codes for CASSFDSGVTEAFF. The full variable domain, completed using reference TRBV5-1 and TRBJ1-1, is KAGVTQTPRYLIKTRGQQVTLSCSPISGHRSVSWYQQTPGQGLQFLFEYFSETQRNKGNFPGRFSGRQFSNSRSEMNVSTLELGDSALYLCASSFDSGVTEAFFGQGTRLTVV.

The chain employs TRBV5-1 and TRBJ1-3; 7 bases map to TRBD1. Germline V lookup: CDR1 SGHRS, CDR2 YFSETQ. This CDR3 is 13 amino acids long. V lost 2 bases, J lost 7 bases, and 3 bases stayed unmatched. CDR3 sequence: CASSLGTANTIYF. In DNA form, the CDR3 reads TGCGCCAGCAGCTTAGGGACAGCTAACACCATATATTTT.

CDR3 protein: CASSLDGSQGTEAFF. CDR3 sequence (DNA): TGCGCCAGCAGCTTGGACGGGTCCCAGGGCACTGAAGCTTTCTTT. The chain employs TRBV5-1 and TRBJ1-1, with TRBD1 as a possible D gene (5 bases). The CDR3 extends over 15 amino acids. The germline V and J ends were trimmed by 0 bases and 4 bases, with 13 bases remaining between them. The V gene's germline CDR1 is SGHRS and CDR2 YFSETQ.

The chain uses TRBV4-2 and TRBJ2-7; 13 bases map to TRBD2. The CDR3 covers 17 residues. With V trimmed by 0 bases and J by 2 bases, 4 bases remained unmatched. Germline V lookup: CDR1 LGHNA, CDR2 YNFKEQ. CDR3 DNA sequence: TGTGCCAGCAGCCAAGAGTGGGGGACTAGCGGGGCCTACGAGCAGTACTTC. Protein sequence: CASSQEWGTSGAYEQYF.

The chain couples TRBV15 to TRBJ2-3, with 11 bases that match TRBD2. Losses at the gene ends were 6 bases for V and 5 bases for J; bases not matched to a gene: 7. This CDR3 region has 15 residues. CDR1 LNHNV and CDR2 YYDKDF come from the germline V gene (reference sequence). The CDR3 coding sequence is TGTGCCACCAGTAGTAGCGGGGGGGAGGTAGATACGCAGTATTTT. Amino acids: CATSSSGGEVDTQYF. Filled out from reference TRBV15 and TRBJ2-3, the complete variable domain reads DAMVIQNPRYQVTQFGKPVTLSCSQTLNHNVMYWYQQKSSQAPKLLFHYYDKDFNNEADTPDNFQSRRPNTSFCFLDIRSPGLGDTAMYLCATSSSGGEVDTQYFGPGTRLTVL.

The V and J genes are TRBV6-5 and TRBJ1-1; the D gene is possibly TRBD1 (5 bases). The germline V gene encodes CDR1 MNHEY and CDR2 SVGAGI. Trimming removed 6 bases at V and 6 bases at J, with 11 bases between. This CDR3 region has 12 residues. CDR3 in DNA: TGTGCCAGCAGCCCAGGGTTCGCTGAAGCTTTCTTT. The encoded protein is CASSPGFAEAFF.

The V call is TRBV7-3, the J call TRBJ2-3; 7 bases match TRBD1. The CDR3 has 14 residues. After removal of 5 bases from V and 9 bases from J, the junction contained 11 bases not matched to a gene. The germline gives CDR1 SGHTA, CDR2 FQGTGA. The CDR3 DNA sequence: TGTGCCAGCAGCCCATCACAAGAACAGGGGACGCAGTATTTT. This encodes CASSPSQEQGTQYF.

The rearrangement joins TRBV7-2 to TRBJ2-7; possibly TRBD1 for D (6 bases). The CDR3 has 14 amino acids. Trimming pared 7 bases from V and 0 bases from J, leaving 13 bases between. CDR1 SGHTA and CDR2 FQGNSA come from the germline V gene. The CDR3 reads CASTLQQGSYEQYF. Here the CDR3 DNA reads TGTGCCAGCACCCTTCAACAGGGCTCCTACGAGCAGTACTTC.

V is TRBV9 and J is TRBJ2-3; 11 positions agree with TRBD2. CDR3 length: 17 residues. Unmatched junction bases numbered 8, after V lost 4 bases and J lost 1 base. Germline V gene lookup returns CDR1 SGDLS and CDR2 YYNGEE. The CDR3 sequence is CASSQTLAGGRTDTQYF. CDR3 DNA sequence: TGTGCCAGCAGCCAAACTCTAGCGGGGGGTCGCACAGATACGCAGTATTTT.

This rearrangement joins TRBV7-9 to TRBJ1-2, with D maybe TRBD1 (5 bases). CDR1 is SEHNR and CDR2 is FQNEAQ in the germline V gene (reference sequence). The CDR3 length is 14 residues. Trimming stripped 0 bases from V and 4 bases from J, with 9 bases between. CDR3: CASSLAAGIYGYTF. The CDR3 DNA sequence: TGTGCCAGCAGCTTAGCGGCAGGGATCTATGGCTACACCTTC.

The V and J genes are TRBV28 and TRBJ1-3; 7 nucleotides agree with TRBD1. The CDR3 loop spans 17 amino acids. V was pared by 4 bases and J by 4 bases, with 13 bases of the junction left unmatched. Germline V CDR1 and CDR2: MDHEN, SYDVKM. CDR3 sequence reads: CASSSLRDRDLGNTIYF. CDR3 bases: TGTGCCAGCAGTTCCCTCAGGGACAGAGACTTGGGAAACACCATATATTTT.

J is TRBJ2-5 and V is TRBV5-1; 10 bases align to TRBD1. Trimming cost V 3 bases and J 2 bases; bases outside gene matches: 4. This CDR3 contains 15 residues. The germline V gene has CDR1 SGHRS and CDR2 YFSETQ. In DNA, the CDR3 is TGCGCCAGCAGCTGGACAGGGGGAGGTCAAGAGACCCAGTACTTC. It codes for CASSWTGGGQETQYF. The variable domain in full, with the rest retrieved from reference TRBV5-1 and TRBJ2-5, is KAGVTQTPRYLIKTRGQQVTLSCSPISGHRSVSWYQQTPGQGLQFLFEYFSETQRNKGNFPGRFSGRQFSNSRSEMNVSTLELGDSALYLCASSWTGGGQETQYFGPGTRLLVL.

This chain connects TRBV28 to TRBJ1-5; 9 bases map to TRBD1. The germline V gene has CDR1 MDHEN and CDR2 SYDVKM. The CDR3 totals 13 residues. With 6 bases clipped from V and 7 bases from J, the junction kept 4 bases outside the gene matches. Here the CDR3 reads CASSLDRGQPQHF. CDR3 nucleotides: TGTGCCAGCAGCCTGGACAGGGGACAGCCCCAGCATTTT.

The rearrangement uses TRBV4-3 and TRBJ1-2; no clear D gene. The length of the CDR3 is 15 residues. Looked up from germline, CDR1 is LGHNA and CDR2 is YSLEER. V was pared by 0 bases and J by 2 bases, with 10 bases between. The CDR3 DNA follows: TGCGCCAGCAGCCAAGACATAAAACTAAACTATGGCTACACCTTC. Its protein product is CASSQDIKLNYGYTF.

J is TRBJ2-7 and V is TRBV9; D perhaps matches TRBD1 (5 bases). CDR3 length equals 17 residues. The ends were cut back, 0 bases at V and 4 bases at J, with 20 bases in the middle. Germline V gene lookup returns CDR1 SGDLS and CDR2 YYNGEE. The CDR3 DNA follows: TGTGCCAGCAGCGTAGATAAGGGGTCCAGTTCTTTTTACGAGCAGTACTTC. It translates to CASSVDKGSSSFYEQYF.

The chain is built from TRBV4-1 and TRBJ2-5; TRBD2 is a possible D gene (6 bases). The end of the DNA is better explained by TRBJ2-7, so the J call may be wrong. The CDR3 is 15 amino acids. The germline V gene has CDR1 MGHRA and CDR2 YSYEKL. The CDR3 here is CASSSRDASSYEQYF. The CDR3 nucleotides are TGCGCCAGCAGCTCGCGGGACGCGAGCTCCTACGAGCAGTACTTC.

The chain joins TRBV7-2 to TRBJ2-5, with unresolved D. V dropped 0 bases and J dropped 1 base, with 6 bases sitting between them. The CDR3 totals 14 residues. Germline CDR1 is SGHTA and CDR2 is FQGNSA. The CDR3 loop is CASSLAAGQETQYF. The CDR3 DNA follows: TGTGCCAGCAGCTTAGCGGCAGGCCAAGAGACCCAGTACTTC.

This chain joins TRBV5-4 and TRBJ2-6; D ambiguous. V dropped 4 bases and J dropped 4 bases, with 9 bases sitting between them. The germline gives CDR1 SGHNT, CDR2 YYREEE (reference sequence). The CDR3 totals 14 residues. The CDR3 region has the DNA TGTGCCAGCAGCCCCGATAGCGGGGCCAACGTCCTGACTTTC. It translates to CASSPDSGANVLTF.

The chain couples TRBV4-2 to TRBJ2-2; 10 nucleotides match TRBD1. The CDR3 extends over 15 amino acids. Germline V gene lookup returns CDR1 LGHNA and CDR2 YNFKEQ. With 6 bases clipped from V and 5 bases from J, the junction kept 6 bases outside the gene matches. The CDR3 sequence is CASSRTGGGTGELFF. DNA for the CDR3: TGTGCCAGCAGTCGGACAGGGGGTGGGACCGGGGAGCTGTTTTTT.

CDR3 in DNA: TGCGCCAGCAGCCGGACAGGGTCCCCCATGAACACTGAAGCTTTCTTT. Translated, it gives CASSRTGSPMNTEAFF. The chain recombines TRBV5-1 with TRBJ1-1, with 8 bases identical to TRBD1. CDR1 is SGHRS and CDR2 is YFSETQ in the germline V gene. V lost 4 bases, J lost 0 bases, and 8 bases stayed unmatched. The CDR3 consists of 16 residues.

The chain combines TRBV5-1 with TRBJ1-2; D remains unclear. The CDR3 has 14 residues. The germline gives CDR1 SGHRS, CDR2 YFSETQ. The V gene lost 4 bases and the J gene lost 0 bases, with 10 bases spanning the gap. The CDR3: CASSAQITNYGYTF. The CDR3 nucleotides read TGCGCCAGCAGCGCCCAGATAACTAACTATGGCTACACCTTC.

The J gene is TRBJ2-7, the V gene TRBV29-1; tentatively, D is TRBD2 (5 bases). The CDR3 runs to 11 residues. Germline V lookup: CDR1 SQVTM, CDR2 ANQGSEA. V was clipped by 6 bases and J by 6 bases, with 12 bases between them. In nucleotides, the CDR3 is TGCAGCGTCTTTACTAGTTTCGAGCAGTACTTC. It codes for CSVFTSFEQYF.

The chain carries TRBV18 and TRBJ2-4, with 7 bases matching TRBD1. The V gene's germline CDR1 is KGHSH and CDR2 LQKENI. The trim removed 4 bases at V and 0 bases at J, leaving 12 bases unmatched. CDR3 length: 18 amino acids. The CDR3 region has the DNA TGTGCCAGCTCACAAACCCGACAGGGCAACATAGCCAAAAACATTCAGTACTTC. This gives the protein CASSQTRQGNIAKNIQYF. Combining the CDR3 with reference TRBV18 and TRBJ2-4 gives the whole variable domain NAGVMQNPRHLVRRRGQEARLRCSPMKGHSHVYWYRQLPEEGLKFMVYLQKENIIDESGMPKERFSAEFPKEGPSILRIQQVVRGDSAAYFCASSQTRQGNIAKNIQYFGAGTRLSVL.